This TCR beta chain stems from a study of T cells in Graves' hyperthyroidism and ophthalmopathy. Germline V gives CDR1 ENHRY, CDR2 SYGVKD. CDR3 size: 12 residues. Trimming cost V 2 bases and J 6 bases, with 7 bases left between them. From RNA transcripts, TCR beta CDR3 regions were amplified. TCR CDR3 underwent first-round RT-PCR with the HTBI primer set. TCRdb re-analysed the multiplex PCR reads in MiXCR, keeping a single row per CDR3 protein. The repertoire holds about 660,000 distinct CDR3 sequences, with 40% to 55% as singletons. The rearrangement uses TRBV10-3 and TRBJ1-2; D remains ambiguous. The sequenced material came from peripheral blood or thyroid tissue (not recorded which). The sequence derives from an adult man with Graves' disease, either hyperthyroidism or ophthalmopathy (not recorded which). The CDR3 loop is CAISEAGNGYTF. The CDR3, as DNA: TGTGCCATCAGTGAGGCCGGAAATGGCTACACCTTC.